This TCR beta chain was retrieved from a study of lymphopenia after photon versus proton radiotherapy. The method was immunoSEQ multiplex PCR; TCRdb's version includes in-frame clones alone and lacks a portion of them. Of 7,400 or so clones listed, 70% to 90% are singletons. For this clone: The antigen remains undetermined.

Broader study findings: Larger post-nadir TCR diversity loss correlated inversely with survival in deceased patients. Relative stability marked proton patients; photon patients lost diversity and naive cells. Post-nadir diversity loss with photons came from oligoclonal expansion, particularly CD8+ Temra cells. Authors raise, but do not show, better survival with proton therapy.

Germline V gene data show CDR1 as SGHTS and CDR2 as YDEGEE. This CDR3 has 14 residues. V was pared by 0 bases and J by 6 bases, with 10 bases between. This TCR came from a woman aged 70-85 years with pancreatic cancer. The chain uses TRBV5-8 and TRBJ1-5; D possibly corresponds to TRBD1 (6 bases). Sample: peripheral blood, taken from a patient treated with photon-based radiotherapy. The chain's CDR3 is CASSLEGGAQPQHF. Here the CDR3 DNA reads TGTGCCAGCAGCTTGGAGGGGGGCGCTCAGCCCCAGCATTTT.